This is a list of T cell receptor beta chains from one sample in a study of cytomegalovirus exposure and HLA in healthy donors. Method: immunoSEQ multiplex PCR; TCRdb's copy keeps in-frame clones and lacks some. The data show about 90,000 clones, about three quarters seen once. Sequencing was carried out using PBMCs. These receptors all come from a boy younger than 18 in good health and CMV-seronegative. The CDR3 runs from the conserved cysteine through the conserved F or W. The order of the fields is D gene, J gene, V gene, clone size, CDR3 DNA, CDR3 protein. The D gene is left open where the match is weak. Clone sizes are given selectively: once, few, many, or a class where the clone is expanded.

>NA|TRBJ2-1|TRBV11-2|NA
TGTGCCAGCAGCTCACTTTCGGGAGCTGACTACAATGAGCAGTTCTTC
CASSSLSGADYNEQFF
>NA|TRBJ2-1|TRBV4-1|NA
TGCGCCAGCAGCCAAGATGGAGGCTTCTCCTACAATGAGCAGTTCTTC
CASSQDGGFSYNEQFF
>NA|TRBJ2-1|TRBV6-5|NA
TGTGCCAGCGGGTTGGGGGCTAGCGGAAACAATGAGCAGTTCTTC
CASGLGASGNNEQFF
>TRBD1|TRBJ1-2|TRBV29-1|NA
TGCAGCGTGAGGGACAGGGGGGCGCCAGACTATGGCTACACCTTC
CSVRDRGAPDYGYTF
>NA|TRBJ2-3|TRBV10-3|NA
TGTGCCATCAGTGGGGAGCAGGATGCTAGCACAGATACGCAGTATTTT
CAISGEQDASTDTQYF
>NA|TRBJ2-1|TRBV21-1|NA
TGTGCCAGCAGCAAGCCTAGCACGAGGTACAATGAGCAGTTCTTC
CASSKPSTRYNEQFF
>TRBD1|TRBJ2-7|TRBV5-8|NA
TGTGCCAGCAGCTTGGGTTACCGGGACAGTACCTACGAGCAGTACTTC
CASSLGYRDSTYEQYF
>NA|TRBJ1-1|TRBV30|NA
TGTGCCTGGTCCACTACAGGGATCGTGGTTGGGAACACTGAAGCTTTCTTT
CAWSTTGIVVGNTEAFF
>TRBD1|TRBJ1-6|TRBV7-9|NA
TGTGCCAGCAAACTGACAGGGCCCTTGGATAATTCACCCCTCCACTTT
CASKLTGPLDNSPLHF
>NA|TRBJ1-5|TRBV30|NA
TGTGCCTGGAGTCTGGCGGATAATCAGCCCCAGCATTTT
CAWSLADNQPQHF
>NA|TRBJ2-1|TRBV6-6|few
TGTGCCAGCAGAGAAGGCGGTCGCTCCTACAATGAGCAGTTCTTC
CASREGGRSYNEQFF
>TRBD1|TRBJ1-2|TRBV25-1|NA
TGTGCCAGCAGTGAAGATTGGACAGGGGGCTATGGCTACACCTTC
CASSEDWTGGYGYTF
>NA|TRBJ1-2|TRBV18|NA
TGTGCCAGCTCACCCCGCGGGGTTGGCTACACCTTC
CASSPRGVGYTF
>TRBD2|TRBJ2-3|TRBV29-1|NA
TGCAGCGGCCGAGGTTCACTAGCGGGAGTAGTGGATACGCAGTATTTT
CSGRGSLAGVVDTQYF
>NA|TRBJ1-2|TRBV4-3|NA
TGCGCCAGCAGCCAACCAAGCGAGGGGGTGGGCGGCTACACCTTC
CASSQPSEGVGGYTF
>TRBD1|TRBJ2-3|TRBV11-2|NA
TGTGCCAGCAGCCCCGGACAGGGCCAGGATACGCAGTATTTT
CASSPGQGQDTQYF
>TRBD1|TRBJ1-4|TRBV2|NA
TGTGCCAGCCTGAGGGACAGGGCTAATGAAAAACTGTTTTTT
CASLRDRANEKLFF
>TRBD2|TRBJ2-1|TRBV29-1|NA
TGCAGCGTTGAACTAGCGGGAGTGTTGGATGAGCAGTTCTTC
CSVELAGVLDEQFF